This TCR beta chain was captured by sequencing in a study of T cell responses to AZD1222 COVID-19 vaccine. Sequenced by immunoSEQ multiplex PCR; TCRdb stores in-frame clones only, minus some. This sample has some 97,000 clones; about 87% occur once, and the top ten carry more than 1.5%. Regarding the study as a whole: Just a handful of AZD1222 recipients tested seropositive at baseline. Close to half of spike-specific TCRs reportedly recognize unmutated variant regions. Donors, mostly white British, included more females; clonal diversity was possibly underestimated. An increase in Spike-specific TCR breadth and depth was observed after two AZD1222 doses.

As to this clone: What it binds is unknown.

The CDR3 is made up of 15 amino acids. CDR1 and CDR2 from the germline V gene are MNHEY and SMNVEV (reference sequence). Trimming removed 4 bases from V and 8 bases from J, with 20 bases in between. The chain is built from TRBV27 and TRBJ1-2; weak D call: TRBD1 (5 bases). The TCR comes from an adult in good health. This sample comprised peripheral blood, obtained on day 0 of AZD1222 vaccination. The chain's CDR3 is CASSSSGAGTRGYTF. DNA for the CDR3: TGTGCCAGCAGTTCCTCTGGGGCGGGGACGAGGGGCTACACCTTC.